The 24 T cell receptor beta chains below were found in one sample sequenced in a study of T cell responses to AZD1222 COVID-19 vaccine. The repertoire was sequenced with immunoSEQ multiplex PCR; TCRdb's copy has only in-frame clones and lacks some. The repertoire holds about 150,000 clones, with 94% as singletons. The source material was peripheral blood, sampled on day 0 of AZD1222 vaccination. The receptors derive from an adult in good health.

The rearrangement joins TRBV5-4 to TRBJ1-4; D remains ambiguous. Germline CDR1 SGHNT, CDR2 YYREEE (reference sequence). There are 16 residues in the CDR3. The V end lost 0 bases, the J end lost 0 bases, and 9 bases lay between the germline ends. Here the CDR3 DNA reads TGTGCCAGCAGCTTGGCAGAGACGACAACTAATGAAAAACTGTTTTTT. Its protein product is CASSLAETTTNEKLFF.

The rearrangement joins TRBV5-1 to TRBJ1-1; D remains unclear. Trimming removed 2 bases at V and 4 bases at J, with 9 bases between. This CDR3 has 13 amino acids. CDR1 SGHRS and CDR2 YFSETQ come from the germline V gene. CDR3 region: CASSLGSPTEAFF. CDR3 DNA sequence: TGCGCCAGCAGCTTAGGATCCCCCACTGAAGCTTTCTTT.

The gene calls are TRBV12-3 or TRBV12-4 and TRBJ1-6; possibly TRBD1 for D (6 bases). This CDR3 is 12 amino acids long. The V and J ends lost 5 bases and 8 bases respectively, with 7 bases between them. CDR3 protein: CASSAGDSPLHF. CDR3 bases: TGTGCCAGCAGTGCAGGGGATTCACCCCTCCACTTT.

In DNA form, the CDR3 reads TGTGCCAGCAGCGTTGAGGATGGGGCTGGCTACACCTTC. Its protein is CASSVEDGAGYTF. This sequence joins TRBV2 and TRBJ1-2, with TRBD1 as a possible D gene (5 bases). The V end lost 6 bases, the J end lost 7 bases, and 15 bases lay between the germline ends. From germline, CDR1 is SNHLY and CDR2 FYNNEI. The CDR3 consists of 13 residues.

The chain has TRBV10-1 and TRBJ1-6; D is unclear. The ends were cut back, 10 bases at V and 5 bases at J, with 12 bases in the middle. Germline V gene sequence: CDR1 WNHNN, CDR2 SYGVQD (reference sequence). The CDR3 extends over 13 amino acids. The CDR3 DNA sequence: TGCGCCACCCTGCGGCATCATAATTCACCCCTCCACTTT. Protein sequence: CATLRHHNSPLHF.

This clone was observed a few times. This rearrangement joins TRBV7-3 to TRBJ2-1, with TRBD2 matching 8 bases. CDR1 and CDR2 (germline): SGHTA, FQGTGA. Germline trimming cut 5 bases from V and 2 bases from J; bases unmatched to any gene: 5. The CDR3 loop spans 15 amino acids. The CDR3 here is CASSQSGSTYNEQFF. Here the CDR3 DNA reads TGTGCCAGCAGCCAAAGCGGGAGCACCTACAATGAGCAGTTCTTC. The variable domain in full, completed from reference TRBV7-3 and TRBJ2-1, reads GAGVSQTPSNKVTEKGKYVELRCDPISGHTALYWYRQSLGQGPEFLIYFQGTGAADDSGLPNDRFFAVRPEGSVSTLKIQRTERGDSAVYLCASSQSGSTYNEQFFGPGTRLTVL.

The J gene is TRBJ2-3, the V gene TRBV7-2; D might be TRBD1 or TRBD2, each matching 5 bases. The V gene lost 2 bases and the J gene lost 5 bases, with 11 bases spanning the gap. This CDR3 region has 14 residues. CDR1 and CDR2 from the germline V gene are SGHTA and FQGNSA. The CDR3 loop is CASSLMGRKDTQYF. CDR3 DNA sequence: TGTGCCAGCAGCTTAATGGGACGGAAAGATACGCAGTATTTT.

V is TRBV4-1 and J is TRBJ2-1; 8 nucleotides match TRBD2. There are 15 residues in the CDR3. Unmatched junction bases numbered 9, after V lost 3 bases and J lost 8 bases. Germline CDR1 reads MGHRA; CDR2 reads YSYEKL. CDR3 sequence reads: CASSQGSGSTYEQFF. CDR3 DNA: TGCGCCAGCAGCCAGGGAAGCGGGAGTACTTATGAGCAGTTCTTC.

This clone was detected only once. The chain has TRBV4-1 and TRBJ1-3; D remains ambiguous. Deletions cut 0 bases from V and 4 bases from J, with 4 bases between. The CDR3 extends over 13 amino acids. Germline V gives CDR1 MGHRA, CDR2 YSYEKL. CDR3 nucleotides: TGCGCCAGCAGCCAAGATGGCGGAAACACCATATATTTT. Its protein product is CASSQDGGNTIYF.

This clone was seen once. The V gene is TRBV18, the J gene TRBJ1-5; 8 bases line up with TRBD1. The trim removed 3 bases at V and 4 bases at J, leaving 8 bases unmatched. The V gene's germline CDR1 is KGHSH and CDR2 LQKENI. This CDR3 is built from 16 residues. CDR3 protein: CASSPDLGQGNQPQHF. The CDR3 DNA follows: TGTGCCAGCTCACCCGACCTTGGACAGGGAAATCAGCCCCAGCATTTT.

This chain links TRBV2 with TRBJ1-6; 7 bases align to TRBD1. The germline gives CDR1 SNHLY, CDR2 FYNNEI. The junction had 4 bases not matched to a gene; V was cut back by 6 bases and J by 5 bases. This CDR3 contains 14 residues. The CDR3 spells CASRPGGHNSPLHF. CDR3 nucleotide sequence: TGTGCCAGCAGACCAGGGGGGCATAATTCACCCCTCCACTTT.

J is TRBJ1-1 and V is TRBV6-2 or TRBV6-3; D is perhaps TRBD1 (5 bases). The V gene's germline CDR1 is MNHEY and CDR2 SVGEGT. The CDR3 is made up of 13 amino acids. V shed 4 bases and J shed 2 bases, with 8 bases lying between them. The CDR3 DNA is TGTGCCAGCAGTTCGACAGCCAACACTGAAGCTTTCTTT. This codes for CASSSTANTEAFF.

The sample holds a few counts of this clone. The rearrangement links TRBV7-6 to TRBJ2-1, with 8 bases aligning to TRBD2. CDR1 and CDR2 from the germline V gene are SGHVS and FNYEAQ. Unmatched junction bases numbered 10, after V lost 2 bases and J lost 7 bases. The CDR3 contains 16 residues. This CDR3 reads CASSLFAGGMENEQFF. CDR3 coding DNA: TGTGCCAGCAGCTTATTTGCGGGAGGTATGGAGAATGAGCAGTTCTTC.

The chain couples TRBV28 to TRBJ1-4, with D uncertain. Germline values: CDR1 MDHEN, CDR2 SYDVKM. Trimming stripped 2 bases from V and 6 bases from J, with 10 bases between. The length of the CDR3 is 14 residues. The CDR3 nucleotides are TGTGCCAGCAGTTTACCCCGGTCGCATGAAAAACTGTTTTTT. Translated: CASSLPRSHEKLFF.

This clone was counted only a few times. The chain has TRBV19 and TRBJ2-1, with 8 bases identical to TRBD2. The CDR3 has 15 amino acids. CDR1 is LNHDA, CDR2 SQIVND, per germline (reference sequence). V dropped 8 bases and J dropped 2; count of bases not matched to a gene: 8. CDR3 region: CASGDSGMTYNEQFF. The CDR3 nucleotides read TGTGCCAGTGGCGATAGCGGGATGACCTACAATGAGCAGTTCTTC.

The sample holds one count of this clone. The J gene is TRBJ2-5, the V gene TRBV7-9; 7 nucleotides agree with TRBD1. The J segment lost 5 bases and the V segment lost 5 bases, leaving 8 bases of the junction unmatched. Looked up from germline, CDR1 is SEHNR and CDR2 is FQNEAQ (reference sequence). The CDR3 is made up of 14 amino acids. DNA for the CDR3: TGTGCCAGCAGCCCTCAACAGGGGTGGGAGACCCAGTACTTC. Protein sequence: CASSPQQGWETQYF.

The chain combines TRBV27 with TRBJ1-5; D not certain. Deletions cut 5 bases from V and 6 bases from J, with 11 bases between. Germline loops: CDR1 MNHEY, CDR2 SMNVEV (reference sequence). The CDR3 runs to 13 residues. CDR3 in amino acids: CASSLFSGQPQHF. DNA for the CDR3: TGTGCCAGCAGTCTATTTTCGGGTCAGCCCCAGCATTTT.

This rearrangement joins TRBV7-8 to TRBJ1-1; no firm D call. The V end was cut by 3 bases, the J end by 1 base, with 9 bases between. There are 14 residues in the CDR3. Germline loops: CDR1 SGHVS, CDR2 FQNEAQ. The CDR3 is CASSFAPENTEAFF. The CDR3 region has the DNA TGTGCCAGCAGCTTCGCACCTGAGAACACTGAAGCTTTCTTT.

The chain links TRBV25-1 to TRBJ1-2, with 10 bases that match TRBD1. CDR1 is MGHDK and CDR2 is SYGVNS in the germline V gene. Losses at the gene ends were 5 bases for V and 4 bases for J; bases not matched to a gene: 16. CDR3 length: 18 residues. The CDR3 DNA is TGTGCCAGCAGTTCCTTCGTCCCGGACAGGGGGGGGACCTATGGCTACACCTTC. Residues: CASSSFVPDRGGTYGYTF.

The V and J genes are TRBV6-5 and TRBJ1-2; 12 bases align to TRBD1. Germline V gene data show CDR1 as MNHEY and CDR2 as SVGAGI. This CDR3 comprises 15 residues. After removal of 6 bases from V and 5 bases from J, the junction contained 7 bases not matched to a gene. CDR3 sequence: CASRAGQGAVYGYTF. CDR3 nucleotides: TGTGCCAGCAGGGCGGGACAGGGGGCTGTATATGGCTACACCTTC.

About this clone itself: At the DNA level, this CDR3 is encoded by other sequences in the same sample as well. V is TRBV6-5 and J is TRBJ1-5; a weak D match, TRBD1 (6 bases). Germline V lookup: CDR1 MNHEY, CDR2 SVGAGI. The CDR3 loop spans 13 amino acids. V was trimmed by 6 bases and J by 1 base, leaving 7 bases between them. The CDR3 loop reads CASSQGSNQPQHF. In nucleotides, the CDR3 is TGTGCCAGCAGCCAGGGGAGCAATCAGCCCCAGCATTTT.

This chain connects TRBV5-1 to TRBJ1-1; D is undetermined. The CDR3 is 14 residues long. V dropped 0 bases and J dropped 1 base, with 7 bases sitting between them. Per the germline V gene, CDR1 is SGHRS and CDR2 is YFSETQ. CDR3: CASSLGPPNTEAFF. CDR3 in DNA: TGCGCCAGCAGCTTGGGACCTCCGAACACTGAAGCTTTCTTT. The full variable domain, its missing parts supplied by reference TRBV5-1 and TRBJ1-1, is KAGVTQTPRYLIKTRGQQVTLSCSPISGHRSVSWYQQTPGQGLQFLFEYFSETQRNKGNFPGRFSGRQFSNSRSEMNVSTLELGDSALYLCASSLGPPNTEAFFGQGTRLTVV.

The genes are TRBV27 and TRBJ1-4, with TRBD1 as a possible D gene (6 bases). V lost 6 bases, J lost 8 bases, and 19 bases lay in between. The CDR3 extends over 15 amino acids. CDR1 is MNHEY and CDR2 is SMNVEV in the germline V gene (reference sequence). The CDR3 sequence is CASSPAAGVGEKLFF. CDR3 DNA: TGTGCCAGCAGCCCCGCTGCAGGGGTTGGGGAAAAACTGTTTTTT.

The chain employs TRBV19 and TRBJ1-5; D possibly corresponds to TRBD1 (5 bases). Trimming shortened V by 0 bases and J by 6 bases, and 12 bases separated the two germline ends. CDR1 and CDR2 from the germline V gene are LNHDA and SQIVND (reference sequence). CDR3 length equals 15 residues. CDR3 DNA sequence: TGTGCCAGTAGTATAGATCCTGGGGCTGCTCAGCCCCAGCATTTT. Protein sequence: CASSIDPGAAQPQHF.